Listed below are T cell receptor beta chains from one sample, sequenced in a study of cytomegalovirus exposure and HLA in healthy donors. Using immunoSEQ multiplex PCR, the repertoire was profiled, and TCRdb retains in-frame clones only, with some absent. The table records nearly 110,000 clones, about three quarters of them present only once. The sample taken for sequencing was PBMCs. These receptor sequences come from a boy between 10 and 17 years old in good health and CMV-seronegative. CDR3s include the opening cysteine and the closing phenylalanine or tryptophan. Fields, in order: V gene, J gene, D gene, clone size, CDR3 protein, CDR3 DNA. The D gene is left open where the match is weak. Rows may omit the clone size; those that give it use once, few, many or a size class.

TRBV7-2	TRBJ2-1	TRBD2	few	CASSFTSGSYNEQFF	TGTGCCAGCAGCTTTACTAGCGGGTCCTACAATGAGCAGTTCTTC
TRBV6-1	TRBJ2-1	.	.	CASSQVSSYNEQFF	TGTGCCAGCAGCCAGGTGAGCTCCTACAATGAGCAGTTCTTC
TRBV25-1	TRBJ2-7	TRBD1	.	CASSVLGTGATYEQYF	TGTGCCAGCAGTGTCCTGGGGACAGGGGCCACCTACGAGCAGTACTTC
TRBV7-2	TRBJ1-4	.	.	CASRVQATNEKLFF	TGTGCCAGCAGAGTACAGGCAACTAATGAAAAACTGTTTTTT
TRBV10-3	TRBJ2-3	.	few	CAISDHREGTDTQYF	TGTGCCATCAGTGACCACAGGGAAGGCACAGATACGCAGTATTTT
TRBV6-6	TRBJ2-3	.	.	CASSYSGGLSTDTQYF	TGTGCCAGCAGTTACTCAGGGGGACTAAGCACAGATACGCAGTATTTT
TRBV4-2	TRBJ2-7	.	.	CASSPGLKSYEQYF	TGTGCCAGCAGCCCTGGACTAAAATCCTACGAGCAGTACTTC
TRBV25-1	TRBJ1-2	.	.	CASTLGGWSGYTF	TGTGCCAGCACCTTGGGGGGATGGAGCGGCTACACCTTC
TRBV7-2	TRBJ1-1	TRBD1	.	CASSLTDRVPANTEAFF	TGTGCCAGCAGCTTGACGGACAGGGTCCCGGCCAACACTGAAGCTTTCTTT
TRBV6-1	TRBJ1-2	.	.	CASSDFVVAGYTF	TGTGCCAGCAGTGATTTTGTCGTGGCTGGCTACACCTTC
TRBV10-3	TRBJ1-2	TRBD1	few	CAGGTGDGYTF	TGTGCCGGCGGGACAGGGGATGGCTACACCTTC
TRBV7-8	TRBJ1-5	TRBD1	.	CASSFNQGAGNQPQHF	TGTGCCAGCAGCTTCAATCAGGGGGCAGGTAATCAGCCCCAGCATTTT
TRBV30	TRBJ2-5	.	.	CAWSTGLGGETQYF	TGTGCCTGGAGCACGGGACTCGGAGGAGAGACCCAGTACTTC
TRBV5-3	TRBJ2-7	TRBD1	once	CARSLAGQGAEGQYF	TGTGCCAGAAGCTTGGCCGGACAGGGGGCGGAAGGGCAGTACTTC
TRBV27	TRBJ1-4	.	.	CASRVTGSEKLFF	TGTGCCAGCAGGGTCACAGGGAGTGAAAAACTGTTTTTT
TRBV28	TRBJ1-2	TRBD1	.	CASSLSGGNGYTF	TGTGCCAGCAGTTTATCAGGGGGTAATGGCTACACCTTC